The clone carrying this T cell receptor (beta chain) came up many times. In TCRdb, the PCR reads were re-called with MiXCR into one record per CDR3 protein. The sample yields about 640,000 distinct CDR3 sequences, approximately 20% seen once. V was pared by 4 bases and J by 1 base, with 18 bases between. This CDR3 is built from 17 residues. From germline, CDR1 is SEHNR and CDR2 FQNEAQ (reference sequence). Naive CD8 T cells were FACS-sorted by CD8+CD4-CCR7+CD45RA+ markers. This specimen belongs to a study of molecular identifiers for immune sequencing clone quantification. About the research overall: Naive CD8 RNA (20,000 or 100,000 cells) was divided into five aliquots, with four sequenced.

The sequenced sample was naive CD8+ T cells from blood, with Jurkat cell RNA spiked in. As to subset: FACS-sorted CD8+CD4-CCR7+CD45RA+ naive T cells. The clonotype comes from a human donor in good health. Some libraries in this study had Jurkat cell RNA spiked in. The chain has TRBV7-9 and TRBJ2-3; possible D gene TRBD2, 6 bases. The CDR3 DNA is TGTGCCAGCAGCTCCCTCCCCGGTGGAGGGCGCACAGATACGCAGTATTTT. It encodes CASSSLPGGGRTDTQYF.